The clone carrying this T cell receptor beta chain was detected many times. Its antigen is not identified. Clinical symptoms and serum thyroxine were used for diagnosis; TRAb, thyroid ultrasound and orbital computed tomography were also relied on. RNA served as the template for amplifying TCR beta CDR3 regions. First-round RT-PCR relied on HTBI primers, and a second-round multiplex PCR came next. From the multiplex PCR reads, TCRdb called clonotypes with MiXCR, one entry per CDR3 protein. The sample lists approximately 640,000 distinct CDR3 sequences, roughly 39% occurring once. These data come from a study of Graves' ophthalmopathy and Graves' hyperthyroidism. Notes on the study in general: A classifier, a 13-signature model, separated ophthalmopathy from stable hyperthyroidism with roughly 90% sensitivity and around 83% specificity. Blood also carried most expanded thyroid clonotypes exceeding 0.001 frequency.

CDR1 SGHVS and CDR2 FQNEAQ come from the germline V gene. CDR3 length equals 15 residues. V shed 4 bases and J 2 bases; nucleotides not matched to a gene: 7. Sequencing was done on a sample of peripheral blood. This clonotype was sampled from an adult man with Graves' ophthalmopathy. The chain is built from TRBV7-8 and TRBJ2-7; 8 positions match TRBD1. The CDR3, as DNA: TGTGCCAGCAGCTCCGGACAGGGTTTAGCCTACGAGCAGTACTTC. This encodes CASSSGQGLAYEQYF.